The 14 T cell receptor beta chains presented below share a single source sample, sequenced in a study of blood T cells in healthy people across ages. It was with a sample-barcoded 5' primer and a J-beta primer mix that a second PCR of roughly 6 to 12 cycles was run. In TCRdb, the 5' RACE reads were re-called with MiXCR into one record per CDR3 protein. The table lists roughly 2 million distinct CDR3 sequences, 49% of them singletons. Sample: blood. All receptors derive from a woman between 35 and 50 years old in good health.

The chain employs TRBV10-2 and TRBJ1-1; TRBD1 might be the D (6 bases). Germline V gene data show CDR1 as WSHSY and CDR2 as SAAADI. Trimming took 7 bases from V and 7 from J, leaving 16 bases between them. The CDR3 length is 13 residues. CDR3 nucleotides: TGCGCCAGCAACAGGGACATGGTGGGTGAAGCTTTCTTT. Translating it yields CASNRDMVGEAFF.

In its sample, this clonotype was seen a few times. V and J are TRBV4-1 and TRBJ2-7, with D tentatively TRBD2 (6 bases). Germline V lookup: CDR1 MGHRA, CDR2 YSYEKL. The CDR3 runs 15 residues. Trimming left V 8 bases short and J 1 base short, with 18 bases between. The CDR3 loop reads CASSAGRSLSYEQYF. The CDR3 DNA reads TGCGCCAGCTCGGCGGGACGATCACTTTCCTACGAGCAGTACTTC.

A remark on this clonotype: Germline is not matched at one junction end, which may reflect a read error. The rearrangement uses TRBV4-2 and TRBJ2-3; D not certain. Germline V gives CDR1 LGHNA, CDR2 YNFKEQ. This CDR3 has 12 residues. The CDR3 DNA reads as TGTGCCAGCAGCCAAGATACAGATACGCGGTATTTT. Its protein is CASSQDTDTRYF.

This clonotype was seen only a few times. The chain combines TRBV2 with TRBJ2-1, with 9 bases identical to TRBD2. V lost 1 base and J lost 8; bases outside the gene matches: 6. The CDR3 consists of 15 residues. Germline V gives CDR1 SNHLY, CDR2 FYNNEI. The CDR3 protein is CASSEVAGGPYEQFF. CDR3 in DNA: TGTGCCAGCAGTGAAGTGGCGGGGGGGCCGTATGAGCAGTTCTTC.

This clonotype came up a few times. The genes are TRBV4-3 and TRBJ2-7, with D maybe TRBD1 (6 bases). CDR1 and CDR2 (germline): LGHNA, YSLEER. The CDR3 is 18 amino acids. Trimming shortened V by 1 base and J by 2 bases, and 21 bases separated the two germline ends. CDR3: CASSQALPGANFPYEQYF. The CDR3 DNA reads TGCGCCAGCAGCCAAGCATTGCCAGGGGCGAACTTTCCCTACGAGCAGTACTTC.

The table lists this clonotype with a few counts. This chain links TRBV20-1 with TRBJ2-1; 8 nucleotides agree with TRBD2. The CDR3 has 15 residues. V lost 3 bases, J lost 5 bases, and 9 bases stayed unmatched. The V gene's germline CDR1 is DFQATT and CDR2 SNEGSKA (reference sequence). The CDR3 spells CSASAYLAGHNEQFF. The CDR3 DNA sequence: TGCAGTGCTAGCGCATATTTAGCGGGACACAATGAGCAGTTCTTC.

This clonotype was seen a few times. The chain is built from TRBV6-1 and TRBJ2-5; either TRBD1 or TRBD2 may supply D (6 bases each). The CDR3 covers 13 residues. V lost 6 bases and J 5 bases, leaving 13 bases between the germline ends. Germline-derived CDR1 and CDR2 are MNHNS and SASEGT. The CDR3 reads CASRFQGRETQYF. The CDR3 bases are TGTGCCAGCAGATTTCAGGGGAGGGAGACCCAGTACTTC.

This clonotype was recorded a few times. This chain uses TRBV11-2 with TRBJ2-1, with a tentative D call TRBD2 (5 bases). Germline CDR1 is SGHAT and CDR2 is FQNNGV. The CDR3 extends over 14 amino acids. The V end lost 0 bases, the J end lost 5 bases, and 8 bases lay between the germline ends. CDR3 sequence: CASSLDYGDNEQFF. The CDR3 nucleotides are TGTGCCAGCAGCTTAGATTACGGGGACAATGAGCAGTTCTTC.

The CDR3 nucleotides read TGTGCCATCAGTGGGACAGGGGAGAATGAGCAGTTCTTC. Translating it yields CAISGTGENEQFF. The genes are TRBV10-3 and TRBJ2-1, with TRBD1 matching over 9 bases. The ends lost 4 bases at V and 7 bases at J; junction bases unmatched: 2. CDR1 is ENHRY and CDR2 is SYGVKD in the germline V gene. This CDR3 is built from 13 residues.

The table lists this clonotype with a few counts. V and J are TRBV29-1 and TRBJ2-1, with D perhaps matching TRBD1 (7 bases). This CDR3 spans 14 amino acids. Trimming shortened V by 6 bases and J by 3 bases, and 15 bases separated the two germline ends. The V gene's germline CDR1 is SQVTM and CDR2 ANQGSEA. Here the CDR3 DNA reads TGCAGCGTAGAGGAGGGGGCTGGCTACAATGAGCAGTTCTTC. Residues: CSVEEGAGYNEQFF.

The chain links TRBV10-3 to TRBJ1-1; TRBD1 matches 8 bases. Germline lookup yields CDR1 ENHRY and CDR2 SYGVKD. Unmatched junction bases numbered 5, after V lost 5 bases and J lost 0 bases. This CDR3 is built from 15 residues. The CDR3: CAISTGTGVNTEAFF. CDR3 in DNA: TGTGCCATCAGTACCGGGACAGGAGTGAACACTGAAGCTTTCTTT.

The chain employs TRBV2 and TRBJ2-3; TRBD2 is a possible D gene (5 bases). The V end lost 4 bases, the J end lost 4 bases, and 15 bases lay between the germline ends. The CDR3 contains 15 residues. CDR1 is SNHLY, CDR2 FYNNEI, per germline. The chain's CDR3 is CASSARTAWADTQYF. In DNA form, the CDR3 reads TGTGCCAGCAGTGCACGGACTGCGTGGGCAGATACGCAGTATTTT.

This sequence joins TRBV6-5 and TRBJ1-2; TRBD1 matches 9 bases. Per germline, CDR1 MNHEY and CDR2 SVGAGI. Trimming cost V 6 bases and J 8 bases; bases outside gene matches: 10. CDR3 length: 14 residues. The CDR3 region is CASRETGGTLGYTF. In DNA form, the CDR3 reads TGTGCCAGCAGAGAGACAGGGGGAACGCTCGGCTACACCTTC.

This chain uses TRBV11-3 with TRBJ2-4; D is possibly TRBD1 or TRBD2 (6 bases each). TRBJ2-7 matches the DNA end more closely, so the J call is doubtful. In germline, CDR1 is SGHNT, CDR2 YENEEA. The CDR3 is 17 amino acids. The CDR3, as DNA: TGTGCCAGCAGCTTAGATCCCCCCGGGGGCCTTAACTACGAGCAGTACTTC. Amino acid sequence: CASSLDPPGGLNYEQYF.